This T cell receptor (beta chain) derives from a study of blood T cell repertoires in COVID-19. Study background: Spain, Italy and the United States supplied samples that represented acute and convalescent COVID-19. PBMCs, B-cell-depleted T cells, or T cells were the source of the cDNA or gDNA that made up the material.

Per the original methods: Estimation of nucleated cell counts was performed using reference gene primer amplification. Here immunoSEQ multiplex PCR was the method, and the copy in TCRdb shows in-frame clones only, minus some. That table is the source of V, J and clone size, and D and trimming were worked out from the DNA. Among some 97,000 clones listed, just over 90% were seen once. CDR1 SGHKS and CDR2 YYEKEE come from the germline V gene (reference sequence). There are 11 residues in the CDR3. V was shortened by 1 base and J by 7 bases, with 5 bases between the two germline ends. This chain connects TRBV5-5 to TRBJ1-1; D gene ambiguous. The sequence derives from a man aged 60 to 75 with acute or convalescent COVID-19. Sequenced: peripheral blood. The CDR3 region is CASSLNHEAFF. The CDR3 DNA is TGTGCCAGCAGCTTGAATCATGAAGCTTTCTTT.